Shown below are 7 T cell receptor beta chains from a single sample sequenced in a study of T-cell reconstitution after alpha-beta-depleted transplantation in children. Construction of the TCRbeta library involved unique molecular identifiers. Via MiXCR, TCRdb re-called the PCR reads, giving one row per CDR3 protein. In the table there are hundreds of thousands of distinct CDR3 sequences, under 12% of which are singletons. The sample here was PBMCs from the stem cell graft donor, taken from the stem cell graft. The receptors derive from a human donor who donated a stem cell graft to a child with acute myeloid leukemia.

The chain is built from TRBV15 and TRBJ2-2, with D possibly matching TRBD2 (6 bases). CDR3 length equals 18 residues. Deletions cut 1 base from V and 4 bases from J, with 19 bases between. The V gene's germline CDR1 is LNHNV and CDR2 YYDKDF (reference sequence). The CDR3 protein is CATSRGVGGLAITGELFF. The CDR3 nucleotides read TGTGCCACCAGCAGAGGGGTCGGGGGACTCGCGATCACCGGGGAGCTGTTTTTT. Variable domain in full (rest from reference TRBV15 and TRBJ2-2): DAMVIQNPRYQVTQFGKPVTLSCSQTLNHNVMYWYQQKSSQAPKLLFHYYDKDFNNEADTPDNFQSRRPNTSFCFLDIRSPGLGDTAMYLCATSRGVGGLAITGELFFGEGSRLTVL.

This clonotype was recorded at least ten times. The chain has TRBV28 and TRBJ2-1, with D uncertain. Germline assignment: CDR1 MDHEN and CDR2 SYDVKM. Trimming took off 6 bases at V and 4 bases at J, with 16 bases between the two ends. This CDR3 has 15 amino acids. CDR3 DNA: TGTGCCAGCAGCCCCCGGCGAGGCCAGTACAATGAGCAGTTCTTC. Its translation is CASSPRRGQYNEQFF.

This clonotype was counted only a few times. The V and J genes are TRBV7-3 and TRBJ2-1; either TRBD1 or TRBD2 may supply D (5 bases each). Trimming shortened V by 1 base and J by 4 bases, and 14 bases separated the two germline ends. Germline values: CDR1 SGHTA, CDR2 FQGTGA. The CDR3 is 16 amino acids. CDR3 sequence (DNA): TGTGCCAGCAGCTTAAGGCCCCCCGGGGCGTACAATGAGCAGTTCTTC. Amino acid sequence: CASSLRPPGAYNEQFF.

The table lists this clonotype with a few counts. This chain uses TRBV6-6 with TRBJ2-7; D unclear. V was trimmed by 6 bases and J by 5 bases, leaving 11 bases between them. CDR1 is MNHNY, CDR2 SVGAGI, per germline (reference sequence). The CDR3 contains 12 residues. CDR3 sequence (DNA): TGTGCCAGCAGAATTTCTATGGACGAGCAGTACTTC. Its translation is CASRISMDEQYF.

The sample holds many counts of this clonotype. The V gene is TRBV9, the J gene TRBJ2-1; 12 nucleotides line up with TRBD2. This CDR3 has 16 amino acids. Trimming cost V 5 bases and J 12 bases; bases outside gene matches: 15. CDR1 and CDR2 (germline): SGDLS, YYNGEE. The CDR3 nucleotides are TGTGCCAGCAGGCCCGGGACTAGCGGGTCCAATGAGCGGCAGTTCTTC. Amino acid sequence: CASRPGTSGSNERQFF.

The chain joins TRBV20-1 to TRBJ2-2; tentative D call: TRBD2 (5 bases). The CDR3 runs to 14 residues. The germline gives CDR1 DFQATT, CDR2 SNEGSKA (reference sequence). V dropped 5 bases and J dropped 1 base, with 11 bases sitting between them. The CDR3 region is CSAFDYLNTGELFF. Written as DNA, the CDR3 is TGCAGTGCTTTTGACTACTTGAACACCGGGGAGCTGTTTTTT.

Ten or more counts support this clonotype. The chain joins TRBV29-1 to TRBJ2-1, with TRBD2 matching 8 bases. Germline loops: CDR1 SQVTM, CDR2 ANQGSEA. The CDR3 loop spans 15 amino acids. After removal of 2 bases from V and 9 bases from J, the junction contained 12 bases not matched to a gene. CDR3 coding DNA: TGCAGCGTTGAATACTTCGCGGGAGGAATGGGTGAGCAGTTCTTC. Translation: CSVEYFAGGMGEQFF.